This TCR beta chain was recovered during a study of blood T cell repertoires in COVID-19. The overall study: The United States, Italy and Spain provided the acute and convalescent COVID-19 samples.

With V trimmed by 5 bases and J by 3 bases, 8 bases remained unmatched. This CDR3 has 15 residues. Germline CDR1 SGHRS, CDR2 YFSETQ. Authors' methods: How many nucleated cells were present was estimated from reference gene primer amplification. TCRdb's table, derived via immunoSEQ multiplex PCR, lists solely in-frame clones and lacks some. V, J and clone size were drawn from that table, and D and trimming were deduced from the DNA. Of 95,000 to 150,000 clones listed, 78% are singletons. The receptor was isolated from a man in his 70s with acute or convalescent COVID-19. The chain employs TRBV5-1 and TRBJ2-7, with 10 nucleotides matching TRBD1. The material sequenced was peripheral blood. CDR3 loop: CASSNTGDRGYEQYF. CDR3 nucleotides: TGCGCCAGCAGTAATACGGGGGACAGGGGCTACGAGCAGTACTTC.